A selection of T cell receptor beta chains follows, all from one sample in a study of T cell responses to AZD1222 COVID-19 vaccine. This table comes from immunoSEQ multiplex PCR, and its TCRdb copy is limited to in-frame clones, with some not included. The table includes more than 120,000 clones, about 92% detected once. The sample here was peripheral blood, taken on day 0 of AZD1222 vaccination. The source of these receptors is an adult in good health. The CDR3 runs from the conserved cysteine through the conserved F or W. D genes are given only for firm matches. Only part of the rows carry a size: once, few, many, or a class if the clone is expanded.

D gene,V gene,CDR3 length,clone size,J gene,CDR3 protein,CDR3 DNA
TRBD1,TRBV7-2,15,-,TRBJ1-1,CASSPRDRKDTEAFF,TGTGCCAGCAGCCCAAGGGACAGAAAGGACACTGAAGCTTTCTTT
-,TRBV5-1,16,-,TRBJ2-1,CASSLGNSHTYNEQFF,TGCGCCAGCAGCTTAGGGAACAGCCACACTTACAATGAGCAGTTCTTC
-,TRBV20-1,11,-,TRBJ2-7,CSARDRHEQYF,TGCAGTGCTAGAGATCGACACGAGCAGTACTTC
TRBD2,TRBV5-1,17,-,TRBJ2-7,CASSTASGAGNSYEQYF,TGCGCCAGCAGCACCGCTAGCGGGGCTGGGAACTCCTACGAGCAGTACTTC
-,TRBV6-2/TRBV6-3,15,-,TRBJ1-1,CASSAYRVRMGEAFF,TGTGCCAGCAGTGCGTACAGGGTTCGCATGGGCGAAGCTTTCTTT
-,TRBV5-5,14,once,TRBJ1-2,CASSVPGQRGYYTF,TGTGCCAGCAGCGTACCGGGACAACGGGGTTACTACACCTTC
-,TRBV19,14,-,TRBJ2-2,CASTPGLNTGELFF,TGTGCCAGTACCCCGGGACTTAACACCGGGGAGCTGTTTTTT
TRBD1,TRBV7-9,15,-,TRBJ1-2,CASSLVPGQGDGYTF,TGTGCCAGCAGCTTAGTCCCGGGACAGGGAGATGGCTACACCTTC
TRBD1,TRBV2,15,-,TRBJ2-7,CASRALLTGGYEQYF,TGTGCCAGCAGGGCCCTTCTGACAGGGGGCTACGAGCAGTACTTC
-,TRBV7-8,13,few,TRBJ1-5,CASSPTPDQPQHF,TGTGCCAGCAGCCCTACCCCCGATCAGCCCCAGCATTTT
TRBD2,TRBV27,14,once,TRBJ2-3,CASSHRGERGAQYF,TGTGCCAGCAGCCATCGCGGGGAGCGGGGTGCGCAGTATTTT
TRBD1,TRBV7-9,13,-,TRBJ1-1,CASSQTGVVGSFF,TGTGCCAGCAGCCAGACAGGGGTCGTCGGATCTTTCTTT
TRBD2,TRBV7-9,15,few,TRBJ2-5,CASSLWRGGPETQYF,TGTGCCAGCAGCTTATGGCGGGGGGGCCCGGAGACCCAGTACTTC
TRBD2,TRBV6-7,18,-,TRBJ2-7,CASSPPRLAGGFSYEQYF,TGTGCCAGCAGTCCGCCGCGCCTAGCGGGTGGGTTCTCCTACGAGCAGTACTTC
TRBD2,TRBV7-9,18,once,TRBJ2-1,CARLPGTSGGRSYNEQFF,TGTGCCAGACTACCTGGGACTAGCGGGGGTCGCTCCTACAATGAGCAGTTCTTC
-,TRBV2,21,-,TRBJ1-5,CASSDGAPAPNRPDSNQPQHF,TGTGCCAGCAGTGACGGGGCGCCGGCTCCCAACCGGCCCGATAGCAATCAGCCCCAGCATTTT
TRBD2,TRBV18,15,-,TRBJ2-1,CASSPSGGLRNEQFF,TGTGCCAGCTCTCCTTCGGGGGGGCTCCGCAATGAGCAGTTCTTC
TRBD1,TRBV7-2,16,-,TRBJ2-1,CASSLLGRTGIDEQFF,TGTGCCAGCAGCTTACTTGGACGGACAGGGATTGATGAGCAGTTCTTC
TRBD2,TRBV6-1,17,-,TRBJ2-3,CASSAALGAGGQYTQYF,TGTGCCAGCAGTGCCGCCCTCGGTGCGGGGGGGCAATATACGCAGTATTTT
TRBD1,TRBV28,13,-,TRBJ2-7,CASVTTGAYEQYF,TGTGCCAGCGTAACGACAGGGGCCTACGAGCAGTACTTC
-,TRBV27,13,-,TRBJ1-6,CASSLSHNSPLHF,TGTGCCAGCAGTTTATCCCATAATTCACCCCTCCACTTT
TRBD1,TRBV29-1,14,-,TRBJ2-3,CSVESDRGTDTQYF,TGCAGCGTTGAGAGCGACAGGGGGACAGATACGCAGTATTTT
-,TRBV25-1,14,-,TRBJ1-5,CASRSAGIGQPQHF,TGTGCCAGTAGATCCGCAGGGATTGGGCAGCCCCAGCATTTT
TRBD1,TRBV7-3,14,-,TRBJ2-5,CASSLGSGGETQYF,TGTGCCAGCAGCTTAGGGTCAGGGGGCGAGACCCAGTACTTC
-,TRBV29-1,14,-,TRBJ2-1,CSVDQGVDNNEQFF,TGCAGCGTTGACCAGGGTGTCGATAACAATGAGCAGTTCTTC
TRBD1,TRBV6-2/TRBV6-3,15,-,TRBJ1-6,CASSRDRGTNSPLHF,TGTGCCAGCAGTAGGGACAGGGGAACGAATTCACCCCTCCACTTT
-,TRBV21-1,15,-,TRBJ2-7,CASSKPAGRFYEQYF,TGTGCCAGCAGCAAACCAGCGGGGAGGTTCTACGAGCAGTACTTC
TRBD1,TRBV7-2,16,-,TRBJ1-6,CASSEGTEIYNSPLHF,TGTGCCAGCAGCGAGGGGACAGAAATATATAATTCACCCCTCCACTTT
-,TRBV6-2/TRBV6-3,16,-,TRBJ1-2,CASSYSMSRRVSGYTF,TGTGCCAGCAGTTACTCGATGAGTCGCAGGGTGAGCGGCTACACCTTC
-,TRBV4-1,13,-,TRBJ2-3,CASSQMSGDTQYF,TGCGCCAGCAGCCAAATGAGTGGAGATACGCAGTATTTT
-,TRBV9,14,-,TRBJ1-6,CASSPGQPNSPLHF,TGTGCCAGCAGCCCCGGGCAGCCTAATTCACCCCTCCACTTT
-,TRBV19,15,-,TRBJ1-2,CASSILKNPRGGYTF,TGTGCCAGTAGTATATTAAAAAACCCCAGAGGTGGCTACACCTTC
-,TRBV28,16,-,TRBJ2-3,CASSSPGGAGADTQYF,TGTGCCAGCAGTTCACCAGGGGGCGCGGGGGCAGATACGCAGTATTTT
-,TRBV20-1,13,-,TRBJ1-1,CSASGGHGTEAFF,TGCAGTGCTAGTGGGGGGCACGGCACTGAAGCTTTCTTT
-,TRBV19,14,-,TRBJ1-5,CASSISIDNQPQHF,TGTGCCAGTAGTATTTCGATAGACAATCAGCCCCAGCATTTT
TRBD2,TRBV10-3,17,-,TRBJ2-1,CAISESPGLAGRAEQFF,TGTGCCATCAGTGAGTCGCCGGGACTAGCGGGGCGAGCCGAGCAGTTCTTC
-,TRBV9,14,-,TRBJ1-1,CASSLKGVNTEAFF,TGTGCCAGCAGCCTAAAGGGGGTGAACACTGAAGCTTTCTTT
-,TRBV19,14,-,TRBJ1-5,CASRARGRDQPQHF,TGTGCCAGTAGGGCTAGGGGGAGGGATCAGCCCCAGCATTTT
-,TRBV10-3,10,once,TRBJ1-1,CAIGEGEAFF,TGTGCCATCGGCGAGGGTGAAGCTTTCTTT
-,TRBV7-9,13,-,TRBJ2-7,CASSYDSPYEQYF,TGTGCCAGCAGCTACGACAGCCCCTACGAGCAGTACTTC
-,TRBV5-1,13,few,TRBJ2-1,CASSLPSYNEQFF,TGCGCCAGCAGCCTTCCCTCCTACAATGAGCAGTTCTTC